These 7 T cell receptor beta chains came from one sample sequenced in a study of OX40 agonist ivuxolimab in advanced cancers. The repertoire was sequenced with immunoSEQ multiplex PCR; TCRdb's copy has only in-frame clones and lacks some. Altogether some 42,000 clones are present, 80% to 90% being singletons, with the ten largest covering 2.6%. The material was CD4+ or CD8+ T cells sorted from blood, obtained in a trial of the OX40 agonist ivuxolimab. Every receptor here comes from an adult with an advanced solid tumor such as melanoma, head and neck, liver or kidney cancer.

The V and J genes are TRBV18 and TRBJ2-1, with D unclear. With 2 bases removed from V and 4 bases from J, the gap between germline ends came to 15 bases. The CDR3 contains 16 residues. Looked up from germline, CDR1 is KGHSH and CDR2 is LQKENI. CDR3 in DNA: TGTGCCAGCTCACCATCTTCTCTGCCCCTGTACAATGAGCAGTTCTTC. It yields the protein CASSPSSLPLYNEQFF.

The J gene is TRBJ2-6, the V gene TRBV2; no clear D. V gave up 5 bases and J gave up 1 base, with 9 bases separating them. The CDR3 totals 15 residues. The V gene's germline CDR1 is SNHLY and CDR2 FYNNEI. For the CDR3, the DNA is TGTGCCAGCAGTTTTGATAGATCTGGGGCCAACGTCCTGACTTTC. Protein product: CASSFDRSGANVLTF. The entire variable domain, with the rest obtained from reference TRBV2 and TRBJ2-6, is as follows: EPEVTQTPSHQVTQMGQEVILRCVPISNHLYFYWYRQILGQKVEFLVSFYNNEISEKSEIFDDQFSVERPDGSNFTLKIRSTKLEDSAMYFCASSFDRSGANVLTFGAGSRLTVL.

This chain connects TRBV10-3 to TRBJ2-7, with 10 positions matching TRBD2. J was trimmed by 8 bases and V by 11 bases; bases with no gene match: 12. Germline CDR1 is ENHRY and CDR2 is SYGVKD. This CDR3 has 13 amino acids. In nucleotides, the CDR3 is TGTGCCTCCACCCCCGGGACTAGCGCCCAGCAGTACTTC. Amino acid sequence: CASTPGTSAQQYF.

This rearrangement joins TRBV7-2 to TRBJ2-5, with 10 nucleotides matching TRBD2. Germline V gene data show CDR1 as SGHTA and CDR2 as FQGNSA. With V trimmed by 5 bases and J by 3 bases, 6 bases remained unmatched. The CDR3 spans 15 residues. The CDR3 here is CASSPRTSGKETQYF. DNA for the CDR3: TGTGCCAGCAGCCCAAGGACTAGCGGAAAAGAGACCCAGTACTTC.

The chain uses TRBV5-6 and TRBJ1-5; TRBD1 matches at 7 bases. This CDR3 comprises 13 residues. The V gene end was trimmed by 3 bases and the J gene end by 9 bases; junction bases not matched to a gene: 6. Germline CDR1 and CDR2: SGHDT and YYEEEE. The CDR3: CASSWRDSGPQHF. CDR3 DNA sequence: TGTGCCAGCAGCTGGCGGGACAGCGGGCCCCAGCATTTT.

The chain carries TRBV29-1 and TRBJ1-3; no clear D gene. With 3 bases removed from V and 3 bases from J, the gap between germline ends came to 9 bases. Germline V gene data show CDR1 as SQVTM and CDR2 as ANQGSEA. This CDR3 is 13 amino acids long. The CDR3 region is CSVEVQFGNTIYF. CDR3 nucleotides: TGCAGCGTTGAGGTGCAGTTTGGAAACACCATATATTTT.

The CDR3 region has the DNA TGTGCCAGCAGCTCATCCTGGCTCCTTGAAGCTTTCTTT. Protein: CASSSSWLLEAFF. The chain joins TRBV13 to TRBJ1-1; D ambiguous. The germline V gene encodes CDR1 PRHDT and CDR2 FYEKMQ (reference sequence). V lost 4 bases and J 7 bases, leaving 13 bases between the germline ends. This CDR3 has 13 amino acids.